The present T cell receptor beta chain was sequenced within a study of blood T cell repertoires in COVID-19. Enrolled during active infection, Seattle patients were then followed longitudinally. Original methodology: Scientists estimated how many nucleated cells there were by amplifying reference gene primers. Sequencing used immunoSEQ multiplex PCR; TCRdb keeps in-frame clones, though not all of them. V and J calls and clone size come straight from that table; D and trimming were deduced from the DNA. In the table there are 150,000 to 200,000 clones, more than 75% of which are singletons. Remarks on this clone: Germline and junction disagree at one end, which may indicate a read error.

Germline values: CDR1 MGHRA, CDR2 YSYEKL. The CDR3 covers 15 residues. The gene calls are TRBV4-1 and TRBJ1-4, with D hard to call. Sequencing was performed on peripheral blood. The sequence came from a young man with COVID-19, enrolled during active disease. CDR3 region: CASALTPATNEKLLF. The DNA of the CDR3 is TGCGCCAGCGCCCTCACCCCTGCAACTAATGAAAAACTGCTTTTT.